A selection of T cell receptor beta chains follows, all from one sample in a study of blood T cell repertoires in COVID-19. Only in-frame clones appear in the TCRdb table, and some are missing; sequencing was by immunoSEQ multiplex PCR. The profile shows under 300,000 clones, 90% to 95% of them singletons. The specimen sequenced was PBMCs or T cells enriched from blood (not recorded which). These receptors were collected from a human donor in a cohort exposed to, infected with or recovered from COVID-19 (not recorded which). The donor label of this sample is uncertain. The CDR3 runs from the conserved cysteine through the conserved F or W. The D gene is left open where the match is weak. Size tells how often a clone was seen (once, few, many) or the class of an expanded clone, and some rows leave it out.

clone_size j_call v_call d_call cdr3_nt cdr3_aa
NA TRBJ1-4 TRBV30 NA TGTGCCTGGAGTGTAACGGGGGGAGGTGAAAAACTGTTTTTT CAWSVTGGGEKLFF
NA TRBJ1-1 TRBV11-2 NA TGTGCCAGCGCGACCAACCAGGGCAGCCTGAACACTGAAGCTTTCTTT CASATNQGSLNTEAFF
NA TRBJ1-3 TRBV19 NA TGTGCCACCTCCTCAGGTTATTCTGGAAACACCATATATTTT CATSSGYSGNTIYF
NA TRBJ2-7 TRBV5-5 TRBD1 TGTGCCAGCAGCCCGGGACAGGGCGACTACGAGCAGTACTTC CASSPGQGDYEQYF
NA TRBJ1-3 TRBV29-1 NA TGCAGCGTTGAAGCACGGAGCAGGGTGGATTTT CSVEARSRVDF
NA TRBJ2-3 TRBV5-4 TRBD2 TGTGCCAGCAGCTCTCATTCGGGGGGGGTAACCACAGATACGCAGTATTTT CASSSHSGGVTTDTQYF
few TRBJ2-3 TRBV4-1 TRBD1 TGCGCCAGCAGCCAGCTAGGACAGGGGGCCGTGACAGATACGCAGTATTTT CASSQLGQGAVTDTQYF
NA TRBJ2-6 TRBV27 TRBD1 TGTGCCAGCAGTTTTAACAGGGGTAAGGGTACCACTGGGGCCAACGTCCTGACTTTC CASSFNRGKGTTGANVLTF
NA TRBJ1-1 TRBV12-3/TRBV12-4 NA TGTGCCAGCAGACTTAGCCCGGCAACTGAAGCTTTCTTT CASRLSPATEAFF
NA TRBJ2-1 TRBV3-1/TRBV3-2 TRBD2 TGTGCCAGCAGCCCGGGGACTAGCGGAAGTTACAATGAGCAGTTCTTC CASSPGTSGSYNEQFF
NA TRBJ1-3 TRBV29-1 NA TGCAGCGTCGGTTTCTCTGGAAACACCATATATTTT CSVGFSGNTIYF
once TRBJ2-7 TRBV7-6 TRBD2 TGTGCCAGTTTATGGGAGCGGGGAACGAGCTCCTACGAGCAGTACTTC CASLWERGTSSYEQYF
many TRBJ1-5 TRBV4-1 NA TGCGCCAGCAGCCAAGCGGCCAGGGCCGGACGCAATCAGCCCCAGCATTTT CASSQAARAGRNQPQHF
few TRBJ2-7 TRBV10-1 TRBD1 TGCGCCAGCAGCCCCCGGACAGGGTACGAGCAGTACTTC CASSPRTGYEQYF
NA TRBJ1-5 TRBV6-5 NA TGTGCCAGCAGTTACTCGATGAGGGATCAGCCCCAGCATTTT CASSYSMRDQPQHF
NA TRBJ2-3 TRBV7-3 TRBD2 TGTGCCAGCAGCCCGAACTCGCGGGGGAACACAGATACGCAGTATTTT CASSPNSRGNTDTQYF
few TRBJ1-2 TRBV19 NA TGTGCCAGTAGTCCCGGACAGTATGGCTACACCTTC CASSPGQYGYTF
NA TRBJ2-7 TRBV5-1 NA TGCGCCAGCAGCTTAGAGGGGGAGGAGCAGTACTTC CASSLEGEEQYF
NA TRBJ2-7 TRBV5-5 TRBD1 TGTGCCAGCAGCTGGTTGACAGGGGCCTACGAGCAGTACTTC CASSWLTGAYEQYF
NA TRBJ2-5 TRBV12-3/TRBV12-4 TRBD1 TGTGCCAGCAGTTCCTCAGGGGGAGAGACCCAGTACTTC CASSSSGGETQYF
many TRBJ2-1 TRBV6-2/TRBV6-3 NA TGTGCCAGCAGTTACCTCCCAGGGAACGAGCAGTTCTTC CASSYLPGNEQFF
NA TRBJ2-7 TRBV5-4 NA TGTGCCAGCAGCTTAGGGGGGGGGCCTTCCGAGCAGTACTTC CASSLGGGPSEQYF
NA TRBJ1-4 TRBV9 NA TGTGCCAGCAGCGTCGGGCCCCGGGAGGGTGAAAAACTGTTTTTT CASSVGPREGEKLFF
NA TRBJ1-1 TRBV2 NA TGTGCCAGCAGTGAGGAGAATTACGCTTTCTTT CASSEENYAFF
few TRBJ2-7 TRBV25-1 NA TGTGCCAGCAGTGCCACAGGCGTCCTTACCTACGAGCAGTACTTC CASSATGVLTYEQYF
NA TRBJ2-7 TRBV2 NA TGTGCCAGCCGAATCGACAGGCCACCCTACGAGCAGTACTTC CASRIDRPPYEQYF
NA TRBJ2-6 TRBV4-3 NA TGCGCCAGCAGCCAAGCCGCGACCAGGTCTGGGGCCAACGTCCTGACTTTC CASSQAATRSGANVLTF
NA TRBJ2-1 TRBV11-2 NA TGTGCCAGCAGCTTACAGGTCTACAATGAGCAGTTCTTC CASSLQVYNEQFF
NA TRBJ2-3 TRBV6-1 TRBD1 TGTGCCAGCAGTGATCCCTACAAGGGGGCGGCAGATACGCAGTATTTT CASSDPYKGAADTQYF
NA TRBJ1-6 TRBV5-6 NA TGTGCCAGCAGCTTGTGGTCCCCATTTAGCTCCTATAATTCACCCCTCCACTTT CASSLWSPFSSYNSPLHF
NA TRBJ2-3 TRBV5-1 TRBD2 TGCGCCAGCAGCTTGGCTAGAGCGGGGTCCGAGACAGATACGCAGTATTTT CASSLARAGSETDTQYF
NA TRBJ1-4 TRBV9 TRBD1 TGTGCCAGCAGCGTAACAGGGGCAACTAATGAAAAACTGTTTTTT CASSVTGATNEKLFF
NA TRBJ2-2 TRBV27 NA TGTGCCAGCAGGGGCAGGGGATACACCGGGGAGCTGTTTTTT CASRGRGYTGELFF
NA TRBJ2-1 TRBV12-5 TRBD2 TGTGCTAGTGGTCCGGGGACTAGCGGCCTCAATGAGCAGTTCTTC CASGPGTSGLNEQFF
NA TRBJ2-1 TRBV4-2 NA TGTGCCAGCAGCCAATCTGGAGTATCCTACAATGAGCAGTTCTTC CASSQSGVSYNEQFF
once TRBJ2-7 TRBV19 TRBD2 TGTGCCAGTAGCCACTCCCGGTCGGGGGGATCCTACGAGCAGTACTTC CASSHSRSGGSYEQYF
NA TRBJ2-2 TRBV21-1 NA TGTGCCAGCAGCAAACAGGGATCCGGGGAGCTGTTTTTT CASSKQGSGELFF
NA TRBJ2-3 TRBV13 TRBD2 TGTGCCAGCAGTCCCGGACTAGGGGTCAAGGATACGCAGTATTTT CASSPGLGVKDTQYF
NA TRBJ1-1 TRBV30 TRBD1 TGTGCCTGGAAGGGACAGGATCACACTGAAGCTTTCTTT CAWKGQDHTEAFF
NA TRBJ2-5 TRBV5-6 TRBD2 TGTGCCAGCAGCCCAACTAGCGGGGGGGAAGAGACCCAGTACTTC CASSPTSGGEETQYF
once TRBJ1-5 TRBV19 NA TGTGCCAGTAGTATCCAGGATAGTCAGCCCCAGCATTTT CASSIQDSQPQHF
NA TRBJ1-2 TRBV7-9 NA TGTGCCAGCAGCTTAGCCCATGAGAACTATGGCTACACCTTC CASSLAHENYGYTF
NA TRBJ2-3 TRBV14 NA TGTGCCAGCAGCCAGTGGGGCAGGGGAACAGATACGCAGTATTTT CASSQWGRGTDTQYF
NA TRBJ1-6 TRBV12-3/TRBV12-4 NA TGTGCCAGCAGTTTGGGAGGGAGTGCACCCCTCCACTTT CASSLGGSAPLHF
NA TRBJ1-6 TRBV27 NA TGTGCCAGCAGTTCACAGGCCACTTATAATTCACCCCTCCACTTT CASSSQATYNSPLHF
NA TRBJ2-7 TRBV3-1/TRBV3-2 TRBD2 TGTGCCAGCAGCCAAGGGGGACTAGCGGGCTACTACGAGCAGTACTTC CASSQGGLAGYYEQYF
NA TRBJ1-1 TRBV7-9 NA TGTGCCAGCAGCCAAGAGGTGGGCACTGAAGCTTTCTTT CASSQEVGTEAFF
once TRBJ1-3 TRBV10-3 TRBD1 TGTGCCATCAGAGAGGACAGGGGGCGTGGAAACACCATATATTTT CAIREDRGRGNTIYF